The sequence of this T cell receptor beta chain was determined in a study of T cells expressing NK-cell markers (dated by TCRdb to between 2020 and 2021). Study-wide context: Three sorted T-cell subsets (CD3+CD56+NKG2C+, CD3+CD56+NKG2C- and CD3+CD56-NKG2C+) from about 8 donors had their TCR beta-chain repertoires profiled. Seven of the eight sequenced donors were HCMV-seropositive and one was HCMV-seronegative. All eight donors whose samples were sequenced were randomly selected healthy volunteers, three of them men and five women. Illumina HiSeq 2000/2500, MiSeq or NextSeq was used to sequence libraries as 2 x 150 bp reads. The research as a whole found: In six donors, the dominant CD3+CD56+NKG2C+ clonotypes were among the top 10 CD8+ clonotypes and accounted for about 1.0-7.5% of CD8+ T cells. Those dominant clonotypes were again the most abundant among CD3+CD56-NKG2C+ cells in a handful of donors, at roughly 25-65%. Whether the expanded NKG2C-expressing T cell clones were specific for HCMV antigens was left unclear.

CDR1 and CDR2 were assigned from the germline V gene as SGHRS and YFSETQ. From cysteine to phenylalanine, the CDR3 is 17 amino acids long. The DNA sequence is not available. Points on this clonotype: Its specific antigen is unknown.

Sequencer: Illumina HiSeq 2000. 5'RACE template switching, by which a universal primer site and unique molecular identifiers were added, was used to make TCR beta cDNA libraries. cDNA synthesis was primed from the TCR beta constant segment, followed by two successive PCR amplification steps. The published analysis was carried out like this. Reads were demultiplexed and grouped by UMI with MIGEC, and clonotypes were assembled and quantified with MiTCR. To exclude erroneous sequences, only TCR cDNA sequences supported by at least two reads were retained. The tcR package was used for downstream repertoire analysis, with clonotypes matched between fractions based on CDR3 nucleotide sequence plus V segment. VDJmatch was used to annotate antigen specificity against VDJdb, with one amino acid substitution in CDR3 permitted. After the reads were reprocessed by TCRdb, one entry was made per CDR3 protein sequence, with no DNA. These V and J calls derive from TCRdb rather than the authors' analysis. The table held for this sample gives under 200,000 distinct CDR3 sequences. The ten largest clones take up about 18% of the sample.

A commercial ELISA kit detecting HCMV-specific IgG in serum was used to determine HCMV serostatus. Peripheral blood mononuclear cells were isolated from blood by Ficoll density gradient centrifugation. Material for sequencing was blood T cells: a sorted CD56 or NKG2C T cell subset, CD4+ or CD8+ T cells, or bulk PBMC T cells (not recorded which). The TCR comes from a woman aged 18 to 75 in good health. In this chain, TRBV5-1 is recombined with TRBJ2-1; TCRdb proposes TRBD2, but this gene call is untestable without DNA. The CDR3 reads CASSLELAGGPYNEQFF.